This entry lists 5 T cell receptor beta chains sequenced from one sample in a study of T cells in Graves' hyperthyroidism and ophthalmopathy. Regions amplified from RNA transcripts were the TCR beta CDR3 regions. During a first-round RT-PCR of the TCR CDR3, the HTBI primer set was used. TCRdb reprocessed the multiplex PCR reads via MiXCR and lists one record per CDR3 protein. The table records roughly 200,000 distinct CDR3 sequences, roughly 18% of them present only once. The material sequenced was blood. The receptors were sampled from a man aged 40-49 years with Graves' hyperthyroidism.

This clonotype was picked up many times. This chain joins TRBV2 and TRBJ2-7; D is undetermined. CDR1 and CDR2 from the germline V gene are SNHLY and FYNNEI. V lost 7 bases and J lost 1, with 8 bases in between. The CDR3 sequence is 12 residues long. The CDR3 DNA sequence: TGTGCCAGCAAACCAGGTTCCTACGAGCAGTACTTC. This codes for CASKPGSYEQYF.

This clonotype came up once. V and J are TRBV4-1 and TRBJ1-1; no clear D gene. This CDR3 contains 15 residues. The V gene's germline CDR1 is MGHRA and CDR2 YSYEKL. Trimming pared 3 bases from V and 3 bases from J, leaving 14 bases between. The CDR3 DNA is TGCGCCAGCAGCCAGGTCCTCACCACTCACACTGAAGCTTTCTTT. Translating it yields CASSQVLTTHTEAFF.

This clonotype was detected only a few times. The genes are TRBV20-1 and TRBJ2-7; D could derive from TRBD1 or TRBD2 (6 bases each). Germline V gene lookup returns CDR1 DFQATT and CDR2 SNEGSKA (reference sequence). Between the trimmed V and J ends, which lost 5 bases and 2 bases, there was a span of 10 bases. The CDR3 spans 12 residues. The CDR3 loop reads CSAWRDTYEQYF. For the CDR3, the DNA is TGCAGTGCTTGGCGGGACACCTACGAGCAGTACTTC.

DNA for the CDR3: TGTGCCAGCAGCTTATTTCCGGGTGGTGGCCCTGGAGTGGGCGGGAGAGATCACCACTACGAGCAGTACTTC. This sequence encodes CASSLFPGGGPGVGGRDHHYEQYF. This chain connects TRBV7-2 to TRBJ2-7, with TRBD2 identical over 7 bases. Germline V CDR1 and CDR2: SGHTA, FQGNSA. V trimming: 2 bases; J trimming: 3 bases; junction bases outside the gene matches: 34. The CDR3 spans 24 residues.

This clonotype has more than one count but fewer than ten. The chain combines TRBV25-1 with TRBJ2-3; D call uncertain. V lost 4 bases, J lost 1 base, and 12 bases lay in between. Per the germline V gene, CDR1 is MGHDK and CDR2 is SYGVNS. This CDR3 region has 15 residues. The DNA of the CDR3 is TGTGCCAGCAGTGTGTACCCCGGAGGCACAGATACGCAGTATTTT. Protein product: CASSVYPGGTDTQYF.